A single sample is the source of the 26 T cell receptor beta chains below, sequenced in a study of siplizumab effects on memory and regulatory T cells. The data were produced by immunoSEQ multiplex PCR, yet TCRdb's version contains in-frame clones alone and is incomplete. This table has about 100,000 clones, 94% appearing once. Specimen: non-Treg CD4+ T cells sorted from blood. The receptors here all came from a human donor in good health.

The J gene is TRBJ2-1, the V gene TRBV25-1, with 8 bases identical to TRBD1. This CDR3 spans 14 amino acids. The V and J ends lost 8 bases and 1 base, in that order; junction bases with no gene match: 4. Germline V CDR1 and CDR2: MGHDK, SYGVNS. The DNA of the CDR3 is TGTGCCAGCCGACAGGGGACGTCCTACAATGAGCAGTTCTTC. Its protein product is CASRQGTSYNEQFF. The full variable domain, its missing parts supplied by reference TRBV25-1 and TRBJ2-1, is EADIYQTPRYLVIGTGKKITLECSQTMGHDKMYWYQQDPGMELHLIHYSYGVNSTEKGDLSSESTVSRIRTEHFPLTLESARPSHTSQYLCASRQGTSYNEQFFGPGTRLTVL.

This chain links TRBV6-5 with TRBJ2-7; D not certain. The CDR3 totals 12 residues. V lost 4 bases, J lost 3 bases, and 7 bases lay in between. CDR1 is MNHEY, CDR2 SVGAGI, per germline. For the CDR3, the DNA is TGTGCCAGCAGTTCAACAGTCTACGAGCAGTACTTC. This translates into CASSSTVYEQYF.

The table lists this clone with a count of one. The chain is built from TRBV27 and TRBJ1-1; possibly TRBD1 for D (6 bases). The CDR3 is made up of 14 amino acids. CDR1 is MNHEY and CDR2 is SMNVEV in the germline V gene (reference sequence). V lost 2 bases, J lost 5 bases, and 12 bases lay in between. CDR3 sequence (DNA): TGTGCCAGCAGTTTAGGGGGCGCGAGTACTGAAGCTTTCTTT. It encodes CASSLGGASTEAFF.

The rearrangement joins TRBV9 to TRBJ2-3; 8 bases are shared with TRBD2. Germline V lookup: CDR1 SGDLS, CDR2 YYNGEE. CDR3 length equals 13 residues. V dropped 2 bases and J dropped 5; count of bases not matched to a gene: 1. The CDR3 region has the DNA TGTGCCAGCAGCGTCGGGGGGGTAGATACGCAGTATTTT. Its protein is CASSVGGVDTQYF.

CDR3 nucleotide sequence: TGTGCCAGCAGCCGGACCAGAGGCACAGATACGCAGTATTTT. As protein: CASSRTRGTDTQYF. The chain recombines TRBV11-2 with TRBJ2-3; D is undetermined. The CDR3 runs to 14 residues. Trimming removed 5 bases at V and 1 base at J, with 10 bases between. Germline V lookup: CDR1 SGHAT, CDR2 FQNNGV.

This sequence joins TRBV11-3 and TRBJ2-1, with D perhaps given as TRBD1 or TRBD2 (5 bases each). Germline assignment: CDR1 SGHNT and CDR2 YENEEA. V was shortened by 3 bases and J by 5 bases, with 11 bases between the two germline ends. This CDR3 comprises 14 residues. CDR3 nucleotide sequence: TGTGCCAGCAGCTTCGGGGCGGGCAACAATGAGCAGTTCTTC. It codes for CASSFGAGNNEQFF.

The rearrangement joins TRBV28 to TRBJ2-1; 14 nucleotides align to TRBD2. The CDR3 covers 16 residues. CDR1 and CDR2 from the germline V gene are MDHEN and SYDVKM. The trim removed 6 bases at V and 4 bases at J, leaving 5 bases unmatched. The CDR3 region is CASRVTSGGGYNEQFF. The CDR3 DNA sequence: TGTGCCAGCAGAGTGACTAGCGGGGGGGGTTACAATGAGCAGTTCTTC.

The chain joins TRBV29-1 to TRBJ2-1, with TRBD2 identical over 7 bases. The CDR3 consists of 13 residues. Per the germline V gene, CDR1 is SQVTM and CDR2 is ANQGSEA. V shed 6 bases, J shed 9 bases, and the junction held 11 bases outside the gene matches. CDR3 residues: CSVIEAGMGEQFF. The CDR3, as DNA: TGCAGCGTAATAGAAGCGGGGATGGGTGAGCAGTTCTTC.

The V and J genes are TRBV19 and TRBJ1-1; D unresolved. V was clipped by 10 bases and J by 1 base, with 16 bases between them. The V gene's germline CDR1 is LNHDA and CDR2 SQIVND (reference sequence). This CDR3 comprises 14 residues. This CDR3 reads CATYPLGQNTEAFF. CDR3 coding DNA: TGTGCCACCTACCCGCTCGGGCAGAACACTGAAGCTTTCTTT. Supplemented by reference TRBV19 and TRBJ1-1, the full variable domain reads DGGITQSPKYLFRKEGQNVTLSCEQNLNHDAMYWYRQDPGQGLRLIYYSQIVNDFQKGDIAEGYSVSREKKESFPLTVTSAQKNPTAFYLCATYPLGQNTEAFFGQGTRLTVV.

The rearrangement uses TRBV7-8 and TRBJ1-1; 7 nucleotides align to TRBD1. The J segment lost 4 bases and the V segment lost 6 bases, leaving 11 bases of the junction unmatched. Per germline, CDR1 SGHVS and CDR2 FQNEAQ. The CDR3 is 15 amino acids. Here the CDR3 reads CASRFRGAGATEAFF. In nucleotides, the CDR3 is TGTGCCAGCAGGTTCAGGGGGGCTGGGGCCACTGAAGCTTTCTTT.

J is TRBJ2-1 and V is TRBV27; the match to TRBD2 covers 10 bases. The CDR3 is 15 residues long. V was pared by 6 bases and J by 6 bases, with 8 bases of the junction left unmatched. CDR1 MNHEY and CDR2 SMNVEV come from the germline V gene (reference sequence). Here the CDR3 reads CASRTGTSASNEQFF. The CDR3 nucleotides are TGTGCCAGCAGAACCGGGACTAGCGCCAGCAATGAGCAGTTCTTC.

The chain couples TRBV5-8 to TRBJ1-5, with TRBD1 matching over 9 bases. J was trimmed by 4 bases and V by 6 bases; bases with no gene match: 11. The CDR3 has 16 amino acids. From germline, CDR1 is SGHTS and CDR2 YDEGEE. The chain's CDR3 is CASTNRGQKKNQPQHF. The CDR3 DNA is TGTGCCAGCACCAACAGGGGGCAAAAGAAAAATCAGCCCCAGCATTTT.

V gene TRBV25-1 combines with J gene TRBJ1-4, with D possibly being TRBD1 (5 bases). Germline CDR1 and CDR2: MGHDK and SYGVNS. V was cut by 7 bases and J by 0 bases, with 9 bases left in between. CDR3 size: 14 residues. CDR3 region: CASTQGATNEKLFF. The CDR3 region has the DNA TGTGCCAGCACCCAAGGGGCAACTAATGAAAAACTGTTTTTT.

The CDR3 coding sequence is TGTGCCAGCAGCAGGGGGGGTAGCTCCTACGAGCAGTACTTC. Its translation: CASSRGGSSYEQYF. V gene TRBV7-3 combines with J gene TRBJ2-7; D possibly corresponds to TRBD2 (7 bases). The V end was cut by 5 bases, the J end by 0 bases, with 11 bases between. This CDR3 has 14 residues. Germline CDR1 and CDR2: SGHTA and FQGTGA.

The V gene is TRBV18, the J gene TRBJ2-7, with 9 bases matching TRBD2. Looked up from germline, CDR1 is KGHSH and CDR2 is LQKENI. J gave up 2 bases and V 0 bases, and 2 bases lay outside the gene matches. The CDR3 contains 15 residues. The CDR3 region is CASSPPLAGAYEQYF. In nucleotides, the CDR3 is TGTGCCAGCTCACCACCCTTAGCGGGAGCCTACGAGCAGTACTTC.

J is TRBJ2-7 and V is TRBV27; D ambiguous. Germline CDR1 MNHEY, CDR2 SMNVEV (reference sequence). This CDR3 is built from 13 residues. The V end was cut by 3 bases, the J end by 2 bases, with 8 bases between. In nucleotides, the CDR3 is TGTGCCAGCAGTTTTCTGTCCCCCTACGAGCAGTACTTC. As protein: CASSFLSPYEQYF.

This chain's CDR3 is CASSEERTLTDTQYF. DNA of the CDR3: TGTGCCAGCAGTGAAGAACGAACGCTCACAGATACGCAGTATTTT. V and J are TRBV25-1 and TRBJ2-3; D not resolved. V shed 2 bases and J shed 2 bases, with 11 bases lying between them. Per germline, CDR1 MGHDK and CDR2 SYGVNS. CDR3 size: 15 residues.

The chain recombines TRBV6-1 with TRBJ2-7, with D possibly matching TRBD1 (6 bases). V was shortened by 5 bases and J by 1 base, with 15 bases between the two germline ends. The CDR3 consists of 15 residues. The germline gives CDR1 MNHNS, CDR2 SASEGT. The CDR3 DNA sequence: TGTGCCAGCAGTTCCCCGGCAGGGGTGTCCTACGAGCAGTACTTC. Translation gives CASSSPAGVSYEQYF.

This chain joins TRBV28 and TRBJ1-5; 9 nucleotides align to TRBD1. Unmatched junction bases numbered 11, after V lost 2 bases and J lost 6 bases. CDR3 length: 17 residues. Germline assignment: CDR1 MDHEN and CDR2 SYDVKM. The CDR3 loop is CASSLLPGTGLGQPQHF. CDR3 DNA: TGTGCCAGCAGTTTACTCCCCGGGACAGGGCTGGGTCAGCCCCAGCATTTT.

The chain has TRBV18 and TRBJ2-1, with 9 bases lining up with TRBD2. The CDR3 is made up of 15 amino acids. The V gene end was trimmed by 3 bases and the J gene end by 7 bases; junction bases not matched to a gene: 7. Germline-derived CDR1 and CDR2 are KGHSH and LQKENI. The CDR3 DNA follows: TGTGCCAGCTCACCGAGAAGACTAGCGGTTAATGAGCAGTTCTTC. It codes for CASSPRRLAVNEQFF.

Here the CDR3 DNA reads TGTGCCACGTGGGGGGAAAGGACAACTAACTATGGCTACACCTTC. This sequence encodes CATWGERTTNYGYTF. V is TRBV19 and J is TRBJ1-2, with D tentatively TRBD1 (5 bases). This CDR3 is 15 amino acids long. CDR1 and CDR2 (germline): LNHDA, SQIVND (reference sequence). Trimming took off 10 bases at V and 0 bases at J, with 18 bases between the two ends.

This clone was detected once. The V and J genes are TRBV11-3 and TRBJ2-7, with D maybe TRBD2 (6 bases). Germline V gene sequence: CDR1 SGHNT, CDR2 YENEEA. CDR3 length: 15 amino acids. The V and J ends lost 0 bases and 0 bases respectively, with 9 bases between them. CDR3 region: CASSLEAGSSYEQYF. The CDR3 nucleotides read TGTGCCAGCAGCTTAGAGGCGGGATCCTCCTACGAGCAGTACTTC.

The chain uses TRBV2 and TRBJ1-2; maybe TRBD1 (5 bases). V dropped 6 bases and J dropped 0 bases, with 8 bases sitting between them. The CDR3 has 13 amino acids. In germline, CDR1 is SNHLY, CDR2 FYNNEI. The CDR3 nucleotides read TGTGCCAGCAGGACAGTTCCTAACTATGGCTACACCTTC. Translated: CASRTVPNYGYTF.

The chain couples TRBV27 to TRBJ2-7, with D possibly called TRBD1 or TRBD2 (5 bases each). Germline V gene data show CDR1 as MNHEY and CDR2 as SMNVEV (reference sequence). The CDR3 is 15 amino acids. V shed 4 bases and J shed 0 bases, with 13 bases lying between them. This chain's CDR3 is CASSSRGAGSYEQYF. Here the CDR3 DNA reads TGTGCCAGCAGTTCACGAGGGGCGGGCTCCTACGAGCAGTACTTC.

The chain couples TRBV15 to TRBJ1-2; weak D call: TRBD1 (6 bases). The length of the CDR3 is 17 residues. Trimming cost V 0 bases and J 2 bases, with 16 bases left between them. Germline CDR1 is LNHNV and CDR2 is YYDKDF (reference sequence). The CDR3 DNA reads as TGTGCCACCAGCAGAGAACAGGGAGGAGTCCTGAACTATGGCTACACCTTC. Translation: CATSREQGGVLNYGYTF.

V and J are TRBV18 and TRBJ1-3; D is unresolved. The CDR3 is made up of 16 amino acids. Trimming stripped 5 bases from V and 2 bases from J, with 16 bases between. CDR1 KGHSH and CDR2 LQKENI come from the germline V gene. CDR3 sequence: CASSNSHSTAGNTIYF. In DNA form, the CDR3 reads TGTGCCAGCTCAAACTCACACAGCACTGCTGGAAACACCATATATTTT.